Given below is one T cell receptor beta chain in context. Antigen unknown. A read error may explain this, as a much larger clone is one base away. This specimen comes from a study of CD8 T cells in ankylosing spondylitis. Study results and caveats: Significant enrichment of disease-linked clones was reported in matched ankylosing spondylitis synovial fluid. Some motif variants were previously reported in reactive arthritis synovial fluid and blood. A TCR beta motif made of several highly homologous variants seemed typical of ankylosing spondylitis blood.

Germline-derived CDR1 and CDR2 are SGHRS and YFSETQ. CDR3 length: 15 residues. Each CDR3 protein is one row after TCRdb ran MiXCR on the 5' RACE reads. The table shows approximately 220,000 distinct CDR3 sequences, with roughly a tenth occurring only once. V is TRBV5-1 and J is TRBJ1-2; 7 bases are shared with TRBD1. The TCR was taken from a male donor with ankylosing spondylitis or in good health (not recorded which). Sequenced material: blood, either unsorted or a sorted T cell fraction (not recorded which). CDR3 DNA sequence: TGCGCCAGCAGCTTCGAGACAGGGTATAACTATGGCTACCCCTTC. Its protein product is CASSFETGYNYGYPF. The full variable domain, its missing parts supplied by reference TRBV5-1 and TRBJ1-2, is KAGVTQTPRYLIKTRGQQVTLSCSPISGHRSVSWYQQTPGQGLQFLFEYFSETQRNKGNFPGRFSGRQFSNSRSEMNVSTLELGDSALYLCASSFETGYNYGYPFGSGTRLTVV.